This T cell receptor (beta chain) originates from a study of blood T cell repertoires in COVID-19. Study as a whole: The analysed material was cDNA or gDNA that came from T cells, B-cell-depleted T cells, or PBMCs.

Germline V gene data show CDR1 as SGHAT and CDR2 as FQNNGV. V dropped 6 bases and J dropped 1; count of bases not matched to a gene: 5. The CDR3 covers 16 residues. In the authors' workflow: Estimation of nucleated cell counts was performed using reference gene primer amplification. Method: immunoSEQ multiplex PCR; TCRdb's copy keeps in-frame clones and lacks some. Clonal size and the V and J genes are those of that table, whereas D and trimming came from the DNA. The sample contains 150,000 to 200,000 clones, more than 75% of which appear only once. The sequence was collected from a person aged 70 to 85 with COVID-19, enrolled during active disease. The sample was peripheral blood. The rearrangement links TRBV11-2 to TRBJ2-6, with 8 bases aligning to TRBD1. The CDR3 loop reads CASSGRGLSGANVLTF. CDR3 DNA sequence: TGTGCCAGCAGTGGCAGGGGGCTTTCTGGGGCCAACGTCCTGACTTTC. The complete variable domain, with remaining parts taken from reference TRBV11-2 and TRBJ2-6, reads EAGVAQSPRYKIIEKRQSVAFWCNPISGHATLYWYQQILGQGPKLLIQFQNNGVVDDSQLPKDRFSAERLKGVDSTLKIQPAKLEDSAVYLCASSGRGLSGANVLTFGAGSRLTVL.